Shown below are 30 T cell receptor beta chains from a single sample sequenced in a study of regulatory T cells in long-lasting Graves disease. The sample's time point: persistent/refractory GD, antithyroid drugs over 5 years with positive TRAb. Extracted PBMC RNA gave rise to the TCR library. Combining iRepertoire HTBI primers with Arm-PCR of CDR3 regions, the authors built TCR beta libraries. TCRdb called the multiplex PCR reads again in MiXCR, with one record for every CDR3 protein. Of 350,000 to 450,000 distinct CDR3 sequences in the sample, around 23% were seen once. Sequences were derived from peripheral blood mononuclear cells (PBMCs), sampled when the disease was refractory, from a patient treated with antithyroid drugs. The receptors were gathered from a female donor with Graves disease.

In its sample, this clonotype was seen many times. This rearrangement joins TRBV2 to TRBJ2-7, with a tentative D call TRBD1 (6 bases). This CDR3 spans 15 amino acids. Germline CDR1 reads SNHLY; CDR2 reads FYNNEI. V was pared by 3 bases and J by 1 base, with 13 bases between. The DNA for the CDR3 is TGTGCCAGCAGTGATTTTGTCAGGGGTTCCTACGAGCAGTACTTC. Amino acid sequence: CASSDFVRGSYEQYF.

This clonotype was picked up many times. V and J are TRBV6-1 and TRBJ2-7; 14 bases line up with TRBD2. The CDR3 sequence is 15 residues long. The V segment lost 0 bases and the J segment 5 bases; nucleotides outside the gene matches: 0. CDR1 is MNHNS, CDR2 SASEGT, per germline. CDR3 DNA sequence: TGTGCCAGCAGTGAAGCGGGACTAGCGGGAGACGAGCAGTACTTC. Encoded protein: CASSEAGLAGDEQYF.

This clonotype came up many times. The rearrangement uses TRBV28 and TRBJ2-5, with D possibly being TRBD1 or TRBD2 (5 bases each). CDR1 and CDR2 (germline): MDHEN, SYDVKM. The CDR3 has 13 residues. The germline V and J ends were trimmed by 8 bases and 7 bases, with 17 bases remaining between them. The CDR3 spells CASRAGDRGTQYF. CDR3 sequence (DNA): TGTGCCAGCCGGGCTGGGGACCGCGGGACCCAGTACTTC.

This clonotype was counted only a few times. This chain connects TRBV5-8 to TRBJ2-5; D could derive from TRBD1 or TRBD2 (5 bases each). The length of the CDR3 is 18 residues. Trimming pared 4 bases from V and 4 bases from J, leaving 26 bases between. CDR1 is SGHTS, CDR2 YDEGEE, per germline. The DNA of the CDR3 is TGTGCCAGCAGCACGCCAAGACCGGGACCAGTCGTCGGAGAGACCCAGTACTTC. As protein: CASSTPRPGPVVGETQYF.

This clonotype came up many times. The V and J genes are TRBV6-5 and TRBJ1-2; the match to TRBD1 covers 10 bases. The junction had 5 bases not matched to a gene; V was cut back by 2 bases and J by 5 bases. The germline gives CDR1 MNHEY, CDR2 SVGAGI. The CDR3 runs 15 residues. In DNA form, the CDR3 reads TGTGCCAGCAGTTACGGGACAGGGGCCCAATATGGCTACACCTTC. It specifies CASSYGTGAQYGYTF.

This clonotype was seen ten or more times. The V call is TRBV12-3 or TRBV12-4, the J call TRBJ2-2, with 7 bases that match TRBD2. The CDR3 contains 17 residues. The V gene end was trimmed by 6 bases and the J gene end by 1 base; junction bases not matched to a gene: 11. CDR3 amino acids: CASRPPSAGKNTGELFF. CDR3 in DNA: TGTGCCAGCAGACCACCCTCAGCGGGAAAGAACACCGGGGAGCTGTTTTTT.

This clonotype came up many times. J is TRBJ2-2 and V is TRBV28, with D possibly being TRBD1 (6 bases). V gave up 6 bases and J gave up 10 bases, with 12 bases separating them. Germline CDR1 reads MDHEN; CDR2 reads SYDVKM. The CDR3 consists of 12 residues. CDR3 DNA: TGTGCCAGCAGAACAGGGCGGTTGGAGCTGTTTTTT. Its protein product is CASRTGRLELFF.

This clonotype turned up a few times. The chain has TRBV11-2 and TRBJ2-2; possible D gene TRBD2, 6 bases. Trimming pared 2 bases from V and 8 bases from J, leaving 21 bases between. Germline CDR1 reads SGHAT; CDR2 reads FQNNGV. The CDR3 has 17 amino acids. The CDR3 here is CASSLMASVGRLGELFF. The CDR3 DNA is TGTGCCAGCAGCTTAATGGCTAGCGTCGGACGTTTAGGGGAGCTGTTTTTT. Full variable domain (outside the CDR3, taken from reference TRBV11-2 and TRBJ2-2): EAGVAQSPRYKIIEKRQSVAFWCNPISGHATLYWYQQILGQGPKLLIQFQNNGVVDDSQLPKDRFSAERLKGVDSTLKIQPAKLEDSAVYLCASSLMASVGRLGELFFGEGSRLTVL.

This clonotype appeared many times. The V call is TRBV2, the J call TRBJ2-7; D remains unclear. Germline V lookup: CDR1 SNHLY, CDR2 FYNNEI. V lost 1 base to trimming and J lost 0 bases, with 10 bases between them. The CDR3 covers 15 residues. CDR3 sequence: CASSEETPLSYEQYF. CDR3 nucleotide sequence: TGTGCCAGCAGTGAAGAGACACCTCTCTCCTACGAGCAGTACTTC.

The CDR3 DNA sequence: TGTGCCAGCAGCTTATTTGGGGCCAGCGGGGACGAGCAGTACTTC. This codes for CASSLFGASGDEQYF. The chain carries TRBV7-9 and TRBJ2-7; TRBD2 matches at 7 bases. J was trimmed by 5 bases and V by 2 bases; bases with no gene match: 9. The germline V gene encodes CDR1 SEHNR and CDR2 FQNEAQ (reference sequence). CDR3 length equals 15 residues.

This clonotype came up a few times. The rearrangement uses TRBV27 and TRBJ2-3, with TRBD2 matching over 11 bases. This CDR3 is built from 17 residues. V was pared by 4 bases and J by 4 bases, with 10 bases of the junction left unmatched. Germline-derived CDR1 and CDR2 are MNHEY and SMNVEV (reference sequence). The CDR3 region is CASSYLSTSGKADTQYF. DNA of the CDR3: TGTGCCAGCAGTTACCTATCGACTAGCGGGAAAGCAGATACGCAGTATTTT.

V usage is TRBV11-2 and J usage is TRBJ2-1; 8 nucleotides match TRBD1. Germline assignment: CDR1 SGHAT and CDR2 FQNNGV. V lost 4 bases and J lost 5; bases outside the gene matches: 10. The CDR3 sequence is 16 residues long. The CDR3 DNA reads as TGTGCCAGCAGCTCAATCAGTCCGGGACAGGACAATGAGCAGTTCTTC. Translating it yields CASSSISPGQDNEQFF. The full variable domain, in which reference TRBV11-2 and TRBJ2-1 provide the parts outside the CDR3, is EAGVAQSPRYKIIEKRQSVAFWCNPISGHATLYWYQQILGQGPKLLIQFQNNGVVDDSQLPKDRFSAERLKGVDSTLKIQPAKLEDSAVYLCASSSISPGQDNEQFFGPGTRLTVL.

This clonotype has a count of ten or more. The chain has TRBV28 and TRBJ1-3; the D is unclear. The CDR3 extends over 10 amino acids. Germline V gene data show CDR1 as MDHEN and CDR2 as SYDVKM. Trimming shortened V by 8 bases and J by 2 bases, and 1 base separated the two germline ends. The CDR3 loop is CASAGNTIYF. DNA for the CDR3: TGTGCCAGCGCTGGAAACACCATATATTTT.

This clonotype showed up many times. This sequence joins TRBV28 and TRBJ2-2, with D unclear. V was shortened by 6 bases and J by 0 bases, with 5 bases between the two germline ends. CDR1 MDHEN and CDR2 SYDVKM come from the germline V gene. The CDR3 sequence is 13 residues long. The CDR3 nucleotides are TGTGCCAGCAGAGGGCCGAACACCGGGGAGCTGTTTTTT. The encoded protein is CASRGPNTGELFF.

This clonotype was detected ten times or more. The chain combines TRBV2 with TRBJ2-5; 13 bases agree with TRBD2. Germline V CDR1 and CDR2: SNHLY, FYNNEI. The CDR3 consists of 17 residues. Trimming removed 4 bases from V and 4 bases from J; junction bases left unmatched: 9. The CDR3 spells CASSAPRTSGRAETQYF. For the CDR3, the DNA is TGTGCCAGCAGTGCCCCGAGAACTAGCGGGAGGGCAGAGACCCAGTACTTC.

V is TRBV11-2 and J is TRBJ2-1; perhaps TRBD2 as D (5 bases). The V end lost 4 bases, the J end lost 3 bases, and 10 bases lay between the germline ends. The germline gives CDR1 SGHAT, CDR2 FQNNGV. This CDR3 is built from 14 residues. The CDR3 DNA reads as TGTGCCAGCAGCTCCCGTGCGGGCTACAATGAGCAGTTCTTC. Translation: CASSSRAGYNEQFF.

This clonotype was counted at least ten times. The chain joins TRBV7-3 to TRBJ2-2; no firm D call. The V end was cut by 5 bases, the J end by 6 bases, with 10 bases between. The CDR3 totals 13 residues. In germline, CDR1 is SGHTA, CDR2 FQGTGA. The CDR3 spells CASSLSVAGELFF. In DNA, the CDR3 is TGTGCCAGCAGCCTCAGCGTGGCCGGGGAGCTGTTTTTT.

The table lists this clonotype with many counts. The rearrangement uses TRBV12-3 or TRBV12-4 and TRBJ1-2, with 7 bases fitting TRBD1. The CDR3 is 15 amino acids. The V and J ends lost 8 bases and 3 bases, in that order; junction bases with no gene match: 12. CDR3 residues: CASAPTGTVDYGYTF. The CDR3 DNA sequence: TGTGCCAGCGCACCGACCGGGACAGTCGACTATGGCTACACCTTC.

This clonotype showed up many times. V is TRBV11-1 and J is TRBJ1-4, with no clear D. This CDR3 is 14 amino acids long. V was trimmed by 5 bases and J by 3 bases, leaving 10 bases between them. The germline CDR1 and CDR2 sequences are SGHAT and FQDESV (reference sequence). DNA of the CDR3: TGTGCCAGCAGCCCCGGGCACCCTAATGAAAAACTGTTTTTT. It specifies CASSPGHPNEKLFF.

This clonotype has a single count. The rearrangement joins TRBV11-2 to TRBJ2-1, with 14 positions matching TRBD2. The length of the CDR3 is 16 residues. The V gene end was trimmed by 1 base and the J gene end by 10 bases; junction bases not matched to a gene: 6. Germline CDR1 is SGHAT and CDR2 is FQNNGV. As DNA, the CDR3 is TGTGCCAGCAGCTTAGCCGGACTAGCGGGAGGTTGGGAGCAGTTCTTC. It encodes CASSLAGLAGGWEQFF.

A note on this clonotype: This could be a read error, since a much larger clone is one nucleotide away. In DNA form, the CDR3 reads TGTGCCAGTAGAGATAGGTGGGACACCGGGGAGCTGTTTTTT. Its translation: CASRDRWDTGELFF. V usage is TRBV19 and J usage is TRBJ2-2; D gene unclear. In germline, CDR1 is LNHDA, CDR2 SQIVND (reference sequence). V gave up 6 bases and J gave up 3 bases, with 11 bases separating them. The CDR3 runs to 14 residues.

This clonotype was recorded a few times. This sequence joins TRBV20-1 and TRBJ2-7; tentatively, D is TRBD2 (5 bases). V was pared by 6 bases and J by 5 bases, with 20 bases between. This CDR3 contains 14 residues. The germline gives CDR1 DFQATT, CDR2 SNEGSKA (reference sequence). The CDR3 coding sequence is TGCAGTGCCGGAAAAAGCGGAGGTATGAACGAGCAGTACTTC. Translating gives CSAGKSGGMNEQYF.

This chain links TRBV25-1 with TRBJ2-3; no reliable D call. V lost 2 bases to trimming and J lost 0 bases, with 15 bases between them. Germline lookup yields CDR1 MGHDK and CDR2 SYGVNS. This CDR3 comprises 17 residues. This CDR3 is CASSEKSLGPSTDTQYF. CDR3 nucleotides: TGTGCCAGCAGTGAAAAATCCCTCGGCCCAAGCACAGATACGCAGTATTTT.

The DNA for the CDR3 is TGTGCCAGCGACGACAGGGGTGGCAATTCACCCCTCCACTTT. This translates into CASDDRGGNSPLHF. V gene TRBV2 combines with J gene TRBJ1-6; 8 nucleotides agree with TRBD1. This CDR3 is 14 amino acids long. V lost 8 bases and J lost 7; bases outside the gene matches: 7. Germline V gene lookup returns CDR1 SNHLY and CDR2 FYNNEI. The full variable domain, with the rest looked up from reference TRBV2 and TRBJ1-6, is EPEVTQTPSHQVTQMGQEVILRCVPISNHLYFYWYRQILGQKVEFLVSFYNNEISEKSEIFDDQFSVERPDGSNFTLKIRSTKLEDSAMYFCASDDRGGNSPLHFGNGTRLTVT.

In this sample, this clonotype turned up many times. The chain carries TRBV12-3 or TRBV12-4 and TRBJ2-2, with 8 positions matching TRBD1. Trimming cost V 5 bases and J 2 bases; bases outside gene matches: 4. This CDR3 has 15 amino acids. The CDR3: CASSPDRANTGELFF. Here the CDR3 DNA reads TGTGCCAGCAGTCCGGACAGGGCCAACACCGGGGAGCTGTTTTTT.

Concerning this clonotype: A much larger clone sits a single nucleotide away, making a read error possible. The CDR3 DNA is TGTGCCAGCAGTTTCCAGGGACAGGGTAGGGGCATTCAGTACTTC. Amino acid sequence: CASSFQGQGRGIQYF. J is TRBJ2-4 and V is TRBV12-3 or TRBV12-4; 9 nucleotides match TRBD1. This CDR3 contains 15 residues. V was clipped by 3 bases and J by 9 bases; unmatched bases: 9.

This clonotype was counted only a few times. The CDR3 sequence is CASTKQVYEQYF. The CDR3 DNA is TGTGCCAGTACAAAACAGGTCTACGAGCAGTACTTC. The chain carries TRBV12-3 or TRBV12-4 and TRBJ2-7, with a tentative D call TRBD1 (5 bases). The CDR3 consists of 12 residues. V was pared by 9 bases and J by 3 bases, with 12 bases between.

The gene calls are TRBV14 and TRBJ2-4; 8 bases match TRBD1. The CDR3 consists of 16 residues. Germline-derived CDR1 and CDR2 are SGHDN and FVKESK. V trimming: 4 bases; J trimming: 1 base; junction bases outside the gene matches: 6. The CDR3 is CASSLRGLWAKNIQYF. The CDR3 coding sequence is TGTGCCAGCAGCCTCAGGGGGCTTTGGGCCAAAAACATTCAGTACTTC.

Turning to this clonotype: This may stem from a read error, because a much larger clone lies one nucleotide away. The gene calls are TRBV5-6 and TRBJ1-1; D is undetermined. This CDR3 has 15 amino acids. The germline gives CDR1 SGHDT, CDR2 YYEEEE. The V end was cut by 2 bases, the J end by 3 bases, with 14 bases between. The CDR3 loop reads CASSLVGSSHTEAFF. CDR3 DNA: TGTGCCAGCAGCTTAGTAGGGTCGTCGCACACTGAAGCTTTCTTT.

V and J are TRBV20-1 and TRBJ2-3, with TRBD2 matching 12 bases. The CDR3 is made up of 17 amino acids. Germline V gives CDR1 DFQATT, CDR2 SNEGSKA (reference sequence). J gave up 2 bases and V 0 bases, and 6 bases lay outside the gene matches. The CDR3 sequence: CSARDRLAGVLTDTQYF. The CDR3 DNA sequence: TGCAGTGCTAGAGACCGACTAGCGGGAGTGCTCACAGATACGCAGTATTTT.